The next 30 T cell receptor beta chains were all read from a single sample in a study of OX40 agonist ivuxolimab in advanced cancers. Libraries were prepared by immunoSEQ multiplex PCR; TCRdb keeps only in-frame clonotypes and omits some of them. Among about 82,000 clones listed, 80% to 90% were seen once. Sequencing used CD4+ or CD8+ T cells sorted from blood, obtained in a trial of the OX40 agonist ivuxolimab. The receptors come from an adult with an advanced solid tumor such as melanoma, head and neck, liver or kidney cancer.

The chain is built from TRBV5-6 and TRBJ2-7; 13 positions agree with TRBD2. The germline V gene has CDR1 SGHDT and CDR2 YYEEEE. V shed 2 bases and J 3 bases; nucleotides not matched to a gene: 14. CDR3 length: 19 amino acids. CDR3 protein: CASSFTTSGGDLLGYEQYF. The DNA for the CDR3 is TGTGCCAGCAGCTTCACCACTAGCGGGGGGGACCTGCTGGGCTACGAGCAGTACTTC.

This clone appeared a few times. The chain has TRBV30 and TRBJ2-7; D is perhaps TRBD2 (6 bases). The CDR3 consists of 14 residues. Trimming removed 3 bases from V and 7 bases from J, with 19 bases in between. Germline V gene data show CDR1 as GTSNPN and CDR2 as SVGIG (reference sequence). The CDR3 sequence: CAWRIADNSREQYF. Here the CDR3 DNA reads TGTGCCTGGAGAATAGCGGATAACTCTCGGGAGCAGTACTTC.

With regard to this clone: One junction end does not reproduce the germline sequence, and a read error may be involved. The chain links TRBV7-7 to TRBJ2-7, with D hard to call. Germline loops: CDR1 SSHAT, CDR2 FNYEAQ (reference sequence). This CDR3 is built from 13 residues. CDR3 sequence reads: CASSLGLVDEQYF. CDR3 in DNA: TGTGCTAGCAGCTTAGGTCTGGTTGACGAGCAGTACTTC.

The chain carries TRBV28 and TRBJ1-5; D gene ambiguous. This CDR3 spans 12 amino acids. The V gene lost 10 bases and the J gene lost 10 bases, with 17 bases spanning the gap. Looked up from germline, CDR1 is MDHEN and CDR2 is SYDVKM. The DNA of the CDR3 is TGTGCCACCCACCTTGGGCACCAACCCCAGCATTTT. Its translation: CATHLGHQPQHF.

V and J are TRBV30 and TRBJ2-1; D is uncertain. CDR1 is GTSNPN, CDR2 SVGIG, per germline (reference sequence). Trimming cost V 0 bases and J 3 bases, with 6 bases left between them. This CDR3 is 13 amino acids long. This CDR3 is CAWSVRYYNEQFF. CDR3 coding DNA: TGTGCCTGGAGTGTACGTTACTACAATGAGCAGTTCTTC.

The DNA for the CDR3 is TGTGCCAGCAGCTCCTTTGTGAGCGGGGAGCTGTTTTTT. Protein: CASSSFVSGELFF. The genes are TRBV11-2 and TRBJ2-2; no clear D. V lost 4 bases and J lost 7, with 10 bases in between. The CDR3 totals 13 residues. CDR1 and CDR2 from the germline V gene are SGHAT and FQNNGV.

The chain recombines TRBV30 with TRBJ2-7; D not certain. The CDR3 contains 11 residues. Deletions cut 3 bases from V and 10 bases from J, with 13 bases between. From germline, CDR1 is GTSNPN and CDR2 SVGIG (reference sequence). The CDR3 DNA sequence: TGTGCCTGGAGCGGCGAGGCTAGACAGTACTTC. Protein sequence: CAWSGEARQYF.

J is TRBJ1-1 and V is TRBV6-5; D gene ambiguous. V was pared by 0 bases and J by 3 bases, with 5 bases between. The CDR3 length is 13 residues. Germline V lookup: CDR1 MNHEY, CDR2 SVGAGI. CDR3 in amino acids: CASSYSRHTEAFF. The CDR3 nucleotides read TGTGCCAGCAGTTACTCACGGCACACTGAAGCTTTCTTT.

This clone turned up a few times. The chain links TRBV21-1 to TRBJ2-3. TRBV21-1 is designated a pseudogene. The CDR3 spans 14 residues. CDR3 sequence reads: CASSRGYSADTQYF. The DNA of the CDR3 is TGTGCCAGCAGCAGGGGGTATAGCGCAGATACGCAGTATTTT.

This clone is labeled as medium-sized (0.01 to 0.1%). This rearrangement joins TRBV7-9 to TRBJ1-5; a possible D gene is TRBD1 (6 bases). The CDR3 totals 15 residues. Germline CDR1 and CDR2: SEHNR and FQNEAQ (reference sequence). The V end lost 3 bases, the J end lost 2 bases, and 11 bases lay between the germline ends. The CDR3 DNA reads TGTGCCAGCAGCTTGGACCACAGGGGCAATCAGCCCCAGCATTTT. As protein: CASSLDHRGNQPQHF.

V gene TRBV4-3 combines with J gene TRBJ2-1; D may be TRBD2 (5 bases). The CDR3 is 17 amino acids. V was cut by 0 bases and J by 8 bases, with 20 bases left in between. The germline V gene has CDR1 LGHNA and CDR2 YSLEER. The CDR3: CASSQDPTTWGVDEQFF. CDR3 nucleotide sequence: TGCGCCAGCAGCCAAGACCCGACGACCTGGGGAGTGGATGAGCAGTTCTTC.

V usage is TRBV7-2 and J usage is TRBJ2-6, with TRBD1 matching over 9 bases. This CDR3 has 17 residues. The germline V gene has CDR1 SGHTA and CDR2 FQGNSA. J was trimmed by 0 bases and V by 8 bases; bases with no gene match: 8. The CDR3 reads CASRTGTGNSGANVLTF. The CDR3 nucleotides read TGTGCCAGCCGAACCGGGACAGGGAACTCTGGGGCCAACGTCCTGACTTTC.

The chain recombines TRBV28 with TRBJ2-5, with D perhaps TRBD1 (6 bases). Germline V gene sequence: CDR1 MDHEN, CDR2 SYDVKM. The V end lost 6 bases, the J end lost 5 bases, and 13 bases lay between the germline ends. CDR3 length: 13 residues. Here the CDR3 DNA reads TGTGCCAGCAGCCCTTCAGGGGTTGAGACCCAGTACTTC. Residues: CASSPSGVETQYF.

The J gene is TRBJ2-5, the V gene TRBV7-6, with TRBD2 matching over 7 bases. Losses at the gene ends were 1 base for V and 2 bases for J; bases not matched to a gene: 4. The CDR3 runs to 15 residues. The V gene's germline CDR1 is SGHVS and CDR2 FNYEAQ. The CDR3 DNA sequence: TGTGCCAGCAGCTTAGGTAGACTAGCTCAAGAGACCCAGTACTTC. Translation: CASSLGRLAQETQYF. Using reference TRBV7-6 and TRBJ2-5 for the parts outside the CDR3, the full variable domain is GAGVSQSPRYKVTKRGQDVALRCDPISGHVSLYWYRQALGQGPEFLTYFNYEAQQDKSGLPNDRFSAERPEGSISTLTIQRTEQRDSAMYRCASSLGRLAQETQYFGPGTRLLVL.

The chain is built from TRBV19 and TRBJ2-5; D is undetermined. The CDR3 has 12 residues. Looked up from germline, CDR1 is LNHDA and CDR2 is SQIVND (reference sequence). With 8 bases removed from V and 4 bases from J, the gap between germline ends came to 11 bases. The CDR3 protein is CASATNGETQYF. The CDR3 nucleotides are TGTGCCAGTGCTACTAACGGAGAGACCCAGTACTTC.

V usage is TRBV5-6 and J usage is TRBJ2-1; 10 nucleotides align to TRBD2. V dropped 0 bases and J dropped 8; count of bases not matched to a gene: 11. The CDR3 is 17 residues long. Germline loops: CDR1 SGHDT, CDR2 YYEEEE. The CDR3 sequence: CASSLDLGLAGVDEQFF. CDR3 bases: TGTGCCAGCAGCTTGGATTTGGGCCTAGCGGGAGTTGATGAGCAGTTCTTC.

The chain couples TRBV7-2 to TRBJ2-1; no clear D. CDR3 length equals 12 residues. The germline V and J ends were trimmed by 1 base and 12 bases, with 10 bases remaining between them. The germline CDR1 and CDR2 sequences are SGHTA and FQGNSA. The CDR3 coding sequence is TGTGCCAGCAGCTTAGGGTGGTCCCGGCAGTTCTTC. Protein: CASSLGWSRQFF.

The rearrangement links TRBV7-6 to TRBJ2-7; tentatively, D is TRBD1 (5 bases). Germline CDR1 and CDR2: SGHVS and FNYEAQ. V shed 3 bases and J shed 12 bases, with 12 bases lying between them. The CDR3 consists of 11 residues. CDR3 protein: CASSFGRGWYF. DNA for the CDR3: TGTGCCAGCAGCTTCGGTAGGGGATGGTACTTC.

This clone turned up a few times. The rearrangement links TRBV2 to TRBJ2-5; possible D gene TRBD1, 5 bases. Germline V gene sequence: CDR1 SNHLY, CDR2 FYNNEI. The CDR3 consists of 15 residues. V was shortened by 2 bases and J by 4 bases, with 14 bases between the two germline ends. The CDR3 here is CASSELAAQGETQYF. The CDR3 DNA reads TGTGCCAGCAGTGAATTGGCCGCCCAGGGAGAGACCCAGTACTTC.

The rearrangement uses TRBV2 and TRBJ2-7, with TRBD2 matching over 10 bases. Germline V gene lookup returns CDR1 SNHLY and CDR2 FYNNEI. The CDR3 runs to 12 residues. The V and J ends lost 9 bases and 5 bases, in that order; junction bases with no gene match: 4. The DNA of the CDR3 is TGTGCCAGAGCGGGACTAGCGAACGAGCAGTACTTC. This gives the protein CARAGLANEQYF.

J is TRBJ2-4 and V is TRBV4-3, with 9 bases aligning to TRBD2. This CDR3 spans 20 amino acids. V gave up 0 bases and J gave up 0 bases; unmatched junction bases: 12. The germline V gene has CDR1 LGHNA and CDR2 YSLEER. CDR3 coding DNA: TGCGCCAGCAGCCAAGATCTTAGTGGTAGCGGGGGCCTAGCCAAAAACATTCAGTACTTC. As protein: CASSQDLSGSGGLAKNIQYF.

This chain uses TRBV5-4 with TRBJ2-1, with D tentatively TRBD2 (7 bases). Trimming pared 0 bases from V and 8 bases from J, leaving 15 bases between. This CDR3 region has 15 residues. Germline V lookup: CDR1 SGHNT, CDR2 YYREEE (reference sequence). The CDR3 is CASSLGGSGGYEQFF. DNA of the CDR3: TGTGCCAGCAGCTTGGGCGGGAGTGGGGGCTATGAGCAGTTCTTC.

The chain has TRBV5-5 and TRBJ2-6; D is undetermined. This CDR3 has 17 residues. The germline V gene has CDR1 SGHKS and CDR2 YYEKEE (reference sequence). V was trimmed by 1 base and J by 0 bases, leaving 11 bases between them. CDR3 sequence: CASSLLSRSSGANVLTF. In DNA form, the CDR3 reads TGTGCCAGCAGCTTGCTATCCAGGTCCTCTGGGGCCAACGTCCTGACTTTC. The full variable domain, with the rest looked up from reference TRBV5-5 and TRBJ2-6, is DAGVTQSPTHLIKTRGQQVTLRCSPISGHKSVSWYQQVLGQGPQFIFQYYEKEERGRGNFPDRFSARQFPNYSSELNVNALLLGDSALYLCASSLLSRSSGANVLTFGAGSRLTVL.

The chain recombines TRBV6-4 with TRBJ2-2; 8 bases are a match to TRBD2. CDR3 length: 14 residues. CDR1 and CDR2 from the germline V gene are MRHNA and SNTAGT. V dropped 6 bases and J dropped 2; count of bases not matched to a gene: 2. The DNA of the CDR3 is TGTGCCAGCAGAACTAGCGGTAACACCGGGGAGCTGTTTTTT. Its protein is CASRTSGNTGELFF.

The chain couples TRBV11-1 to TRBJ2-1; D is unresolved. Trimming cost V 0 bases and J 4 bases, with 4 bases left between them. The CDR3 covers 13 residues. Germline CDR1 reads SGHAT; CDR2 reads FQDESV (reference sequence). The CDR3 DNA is TGTGCCAGCAGCTTAGCTGGGTACAATGAGCAGTTCTTC. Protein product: CASSLAGYNEQFF.

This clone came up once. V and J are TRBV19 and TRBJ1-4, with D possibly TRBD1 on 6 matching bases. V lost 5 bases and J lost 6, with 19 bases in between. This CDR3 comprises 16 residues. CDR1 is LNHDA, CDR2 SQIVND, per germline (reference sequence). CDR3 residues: CASSGPTTGGDEKLFF. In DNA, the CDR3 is TGTGCCAGTAGTGGACCCACGACAGGAGGGGATGAAAAACTGTTTTTT.

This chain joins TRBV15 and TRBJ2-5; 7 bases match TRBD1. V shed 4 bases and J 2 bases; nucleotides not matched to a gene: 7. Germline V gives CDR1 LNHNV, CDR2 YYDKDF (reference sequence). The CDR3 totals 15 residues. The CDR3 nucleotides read TGTGCCACCAGCATAGGCGGACAGGCTCAAGAGACCCAGTACTTC. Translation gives CATSIGGQAQETQYF. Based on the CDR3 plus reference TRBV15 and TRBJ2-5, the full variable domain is DAMVIQNPRYQVTQFGKPVTLSCSQTLNHNVMYWYQQKSSQAPKLLFHYYDKDFNNEADTPDNFQSRRPNTSFCFLDIRSPGLGDTAMYLCATSIGGQAQETQYFGPGTRLLVL.

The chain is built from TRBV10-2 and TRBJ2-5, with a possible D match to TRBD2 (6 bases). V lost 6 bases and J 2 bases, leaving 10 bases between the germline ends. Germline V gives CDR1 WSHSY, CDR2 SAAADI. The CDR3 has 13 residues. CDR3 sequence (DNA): TGCGCCAGCAGATACGGGGGTCAAGAGACCCAGTACTTC. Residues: CASRYGGQETQYF.

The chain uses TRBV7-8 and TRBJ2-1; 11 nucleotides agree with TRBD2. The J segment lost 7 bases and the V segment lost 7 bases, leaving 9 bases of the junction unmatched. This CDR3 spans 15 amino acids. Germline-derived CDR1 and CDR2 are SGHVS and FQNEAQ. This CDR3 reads CASTDGTSGSNEQFF. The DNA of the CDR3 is TGTGCCAGCACCGACGGAACTAGCGGGAGTAATGAGCAGTTCTTC.

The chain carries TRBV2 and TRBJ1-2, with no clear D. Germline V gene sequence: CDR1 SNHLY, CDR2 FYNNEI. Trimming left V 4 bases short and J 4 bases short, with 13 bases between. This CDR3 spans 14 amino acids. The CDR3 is CASSGEGRAYGYTF. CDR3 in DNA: TGTGCCAGCAGTGGAGAAGGGCGCGCCTATGGCTACACCTTC.